One and the same sample provided the 22 T cell receptor beta chains below, sequenced in a study of T cell responses to AZD1222 COVID-19 vaccine. Assay used: immunoSEQ multiplex PCR; TCRdb lists only in-frame clones, some missing. The sample carries 90,000 to 95,000 clones, 85% to 90% recorded once. Sequences were derived from peripheral blood, sampled 28 days after the second AZD1222 dose. These receptors came from an adult who received the AZD1222 COVID-19 vaccine.

CDR3 amino acids: CASSLEAGLEYF. The CDR3 region has the DNA TGCGCCAGCAGCTTGGAGGCAGGGCTGGAGTACTTC. J is TRBJ2-7 and V is TRBV5-1; TRBD1 is a possible D gene (5 bases). Deletions cut 0 bases from V and 11 bases from J, with 12 bases between. This CDR3 is 12 amino acids long. Germline CDR1 is SGHRS and CDR2 is YFSETQ.

The chain has TRBV28 and TRBJ1-5; 11 bases are shared with TRBD1. There are 15 residues in the CDR3. The ends lost 5 bases at V and 5 bases at J; junction bases unmatched: 5. Germline assignment: CDR1 MDHEN and CDR2 SYDVKM. The CDR3 is CASSGTGQGDQPQHF. The CDR3, as DNA: TGTGCCAGCAGTGGAACGGGACAGGGGGATCAGCCCCAGCATTTT.

This chain uses TRBV5-6 with TRBJ2-3; TRBD1 matches 8 bases. V shed 7 bases, J shed 2 bases, and the junction held 12 bases outside the gene matches. Germline CDR1 is SGHDT and CDR2 is YYEEEE. The length of the CDR3 is 16 residues. DNA for the CDR3: TGTGCCAGCTCCTCGGCAGGGGGCTTTCTCACAGATACGCAGTATTTT. It translates to CASSSAGGFLTDTQYF.

This chain connects TRBV19 to TRBJ1-5; tentative D call: TRBD1 (6 bases). This CDR3 spans 14 amino acids. Germline V CDR1 and CDR2: LNHDA, SQIVND (reference sequence). Trimming left V 6 bases short and J 7 bases short, with 16 bases between. Written as DNA, the CDR3 is TGTGCCAGTAGGCTACAGGGAGGAAGCCAGCCCCAGCATTTT. Protein product: CASRLQGGSQPQHF.

V usage is TRBV7-2 and J usage is TRBJ2-3; TRBD2 might be the D (7 bases). The CDR3 totals 18 residues. CDR1 and CDR2 from the germline V gene are SGHTA and FQGNSA. V dropped 1 base and J dropped 1 base, with 18 bases sitting between them. The CDR3 is CASSLGGFLGGGTDTQYF. CDR3 in DNA: TGTGCCAGCAGCTTAGGCGGCTTTTTAGGGGGGGGCACAGATACGCAGTATTTT.

This rearrangement joins TRBV7-9 to TRBJ2-5; TRBD1 might be the D (5 bases). The CDR3 spans 12 residues. CDR1 and CDR2 (germline): SEHNR, FQNEAQ (reference sequence). Trimming left V 5 bases short and J 5 bases short, with 9 bases between. CDR3 protein: CASSVGAETQYF. CDR3 bases: TGTGCCAGCAGCGTAGGGGCGGAGACCCAGTACTTC. Full variable domain (rest looked up from reference TRBV7-9 and TRBJ2-5): DTGVSQNPRHKITKRGQNVTFRCDPISEHNRLYWYRQTLGQGPEFLTYFQNEAQLEKSRLLSDRFSAERPKGSFSTLEIQRTEQGDSAMYLCASSVGAETQYFGPGTRLLVL.

In DNA form, the CDR3 reads TGTGCCAGCAGCAGCCCACAGGGGACCCACACAGATACGCAGTATTTT. It specifies CASSSPQGTHTDTQYF. V and J are TRBV2 and TRBJ2-3; 7 nucleotides line up with TRBD1. V was clipped by 6 bases and J by 2 bases; unmatched bases: 11. Germline V lookup: CDR1 SNHLY, CDR2 FYNNEI. The CDR3 runs to 16 residues.

The chain carries TRBV5-6 and TRBJ1-1, with D possibly matching TRBD1 (5 bases). Trimming cost V 4 bases and J 1 base, with 14 bases left between them. This CDR3 has 15 amino acids. CDR1 and CDR2 (germline): SGHDT, YYEEEE. The DNA of the CDR3 is TGTGCCAGCAGCCCCGCTATGGGGGAGAACACTGAAGCTTTCTTT. Amino acid sequence: CASSPAMGENTEAFF.

V and J are TRBV7-2 and TRBJ1-1, with 8 bases aligning to TRBD1. Losses at the gene ends were 1 base for V and 0 bases for J; bases not matched to a gene: 1. Germline CDR1 and CDR2: SGHTA and FQGNSA. The CDR3 totals 15 residues. DNA of the CDR3: TGTGCCAGCAGCTTAGGGACAGGGATGAACACTGAAGCTTTCTTT. This encodes CASSLGTGMNTEAFF. Full variable domain (rest looked up from reference TRBV7-2 and TRBJ1-1): GAGVSQSPSNKVTEKGKDVELRCDPISGHTALYWYRQSLGQGLEFLIYFQGNSAPDKSGLPSDRFSAERTGGSVSTLTIQRTQQEDSAVYLCASSLGTGMNTEAFFGQGTRLTVV.

J is TRBJ1-1 and V is TRBV6-1; no reliable D call. The ends were cut back, 3 bases at V and 8 bases at J, with 10 bases in the middle. The CDR3 totals 12 residues. Germline V lookup: CDR1 MNHNS, CDR2 SASEGT. CDR3 in DNA: TGTGCCAGCAGTGACAGAGAAAGAGAAGCTTTCTTT. The encoded protein is CASSDREREAFF.

The chain combines TRBV7-9 with TRBJ1-2; D uncertain. V was shortened by 0 bases and J by 6 bases, with 8 bases between the two germline ends. This CDR3 contains 13 residues. The germline V gene encodes CDR1 SEHNR and CDR2 FQNEAQ (reference sequence). In DNA form, the CDR3 reads TGTGCCAGCAGCTTAGCAGATCGCCATGGCTACACCTTC. Translating it yields CASSLADRHGYTF.

The chain combines TRBV15 with TRBJ1-2; the D is unclear. The CDR3 runs 13 residues. CDR1 is LNHNV, CDR2 YYDKDF, per germline (reference sequence). Trimming removed 5 bases from V and 0 bases from J, with 7 bases in between. CDR3 sequence: CATSDISNYGYTF. The CDR3 DNA sequence: TGTGCCACCAGCGACATCTCTAACTATGGCTACACCTTC.

The chain uses TRBV11-3 and TRBJ2-7; the D is unclear. Deletions cut 0 bases from V and 3 bases from J, with 6 bases between. This CDR3 is built from 13 residues. The germline CDR1 and CDR2 sequences are SGHNT and YENEEA. The CDR3 nucleotides are TGTGCCAGCAGCTTAGATTTTGGCTACGAGCAGTACTTC. Residues: CASSLDFGYEQYF.

V gene TRBV5-6 combines with J gene TRBJ2-2; D remains unclear. In germline, CDR1 is SGHDT, CDR2 YYEEEE. The V gene lost 0 bases and the J gene lost 5 bases, with 2 bases spanning the gap. This CDR3 spans 12 amino acids. The CDR3 coding sequence is TGTGCCAGCAGCTTGGCTACCGGGGAGCTGTTTTTT. This translates into CASSLATGELFF.

The chain combines TRBV5-1 with TRBJ1-1, with D unclear. Germline CDR1 and CDR2: SGHRS and YFSETQ. The V end lost 4 bases, the J end lost 2 bases, and 12 bases lay between the germline ends. CDR3 length equals 14 residues. CDR3 DNA: TGCGCCAGCAGCGCCGACGGCGCTAACACTGAAGCTTTCTTT. Encoded protein: CASSADGANTEAFF.

Here the CDR3 DNA reads TGTGCCAGCAGTTCTAACCGGGACAGGGTTAATGGCTACACCTTC. Encoded protein: CASSSNRDRVNGYTF. The chain joins TRBV2 to TRBJ1-2, with 9 bases fitting TRBD1. The V gene's germline CDR1 is SNHLY and CDR2 FYNNEI. The trim removed 5 bases at V and 6 bases at J, leaving 10 bases unmatched. The CDR3 is 15 residues long.

The chain combines TRBV15 with TRBJ2-7; D is ambiguous. Germline V lookup: CDR1 LNHNV, CDR2 YYDKDF (reference sequence). The ends were cut back, 3 bases at V and 4 bases at J, with 16 bases in the middle. The CDR3 is 15 amino acids. DNA of the CDR3: TGTGCCACCAGCAGTGCACCCGACGGACCATACGAGCAGTACTTC. Protein product: CATSSAPDGPYEQYF.

The rearrangement uses TRBV6-5 and TRBJ2-7; D is perhaps TRBD2 (6 bases). CDR1 and CDR2 from the germline V gene are MNHEY and SVGAGI. V lost 2 bases and J 5 bases, leaving 13 bases between the germline ends. The CDR3 extends over 14 amino acids. CDR3 residues: CASSYRIGTHEQYF. The CDR3 region has the DNA TGTGCCAGCAGTTACAGGATCGGGACTCACGAGCAGTACTTC.

The V and J genes are TRBV27 and TRBJ1-5; D remains ambiguous. The CDR3 is made up of 16 amino acids. The germline CDR1 and CDR2 sequences are MNHEY and SMNVEV (reference sequence). V was pared by 8 bases and J by 0 bases, with 17 bases between. CDR3 bases: TGTGCCAGCTCAATGGAGGGATACTATAGCAATCAGCCCCAGCATTTT. Translation gives CASSMEGYYSNQPQHF.

This rearrangement joins TRBV28 to TRBJ2-4; 10 bases agree with TRBD1. The CDR3 has 15 amino acids. The germline gives CDR1 MDHEN, CDR2 SYDVKM. J was trimmed by 6 bases and V by 3 bases; bases with no gene match: 5. The CDR3 protein is CASSFHRDRGNIQYF. CDR3 in DNA: TGTGCCAGCAGTTTCCACCGGGACAGGGGAAACATTCAGTACTTC.

The J gene is TRBJ2-1, the V gene TRBV2; either TRBD1 or TRBD2 may supply D (5 bases each). Trimming shortened V by 6 bases and J by 8 bases, and 17 bases separated the two germline ends. In germline, CDR1 is SNHLY, CDR2 FYNNEI. This CDR3 spans 14 amino acids. The CDR3 region has the DNA TGTGCCAGCAGGGACGGGAAAGTAGGGGATGAGCAGTTCTTC. Translated, it gives CASRDGKVGDEQFF. The full variable domain, its missing parts supplied by reference TRBV2 and TRBJ2-1, is EPEVTQTPSHQVTQMGQEVILRCVPISNHLYFYWYRQILGQKVEFLVSFYNNEISEKSEIFDDQFSVERPDGSNFTLKIRSTKLEDSAMYFCASRDGKVGDEQFFGPGTRLTVL.

The rearrangement uses TRBV19 and TRBJ2-2, with 8 bases aligning to TRBD2. This CDR3 is 22 amino acids long. Germline V gene lookup returns CDR1 LNHDA and CDR2 SQIVND (reference sequence). V lost 0 bases and J lost 0; bases outside the gene matches: 18. CDR3 sequence: CASSIDRGGAQGTFANTGELFF. The CDR3 DNA is TGTGCCAGTAGTATAGATCGGGGGGGGGCACAAGGAACCTTCGCGAACACCGGGGAGCTGTTTTTT. The entire variable domain, with the rest obtained from reference TRBV19 and TRBJ2-2, is as follows: DGGITQSPKYLFRKEGQNVTLSCEQNLNHDAMYWYRQDPGQGLRLIYYSQIVNDFQKGDIAEGYSVSREKKESFPLTVTSAQKNPTAFYLCASSIDRGGAQGTFANTGELFFGEGSRLTVL.